This paragraph covers one TCR beta chain sequence. Antigen: not known. This sample stems from a study of cytomegalovirus exposure and HLA in healthy donors. Study at large: As an earlier analysis found, about 190 million T cells yielded about 120 million unique TCR beta sequences. Ancestry clustering placed about 80% of under 450 genotyped donors in the Caucasian-associated cluster. Overall study results and limits: A later look showed TCR association rates differing by HLA locus, highest for DRB1 and lowest for HLA-C.

This CDR3 has 15 amino acids. In germline, CDR1 is MGHDK, CDR2 SYGVNS. Trimming stripped 7 bases from V and 0 bases from J, with 16 bases between. Vbeta (60) and Jbeta (13) primers were used in the PCR. As handled by the study authors: Approximately 11 million shared chains were among the 65 million to 85 million unique TCR beta chains that a later analysis counted. Some clones are missing from TCRdb's copy, which holds only in-frame ones; the method was immunoSEQ multiplex PCR. The V and J calls and clone size are taken from that table; D and trimming were inferred from the DNA. This sample has about 89,000 clones; 60% to 80% occur once, and the top ten carry around 3.4%.

Sequencing input: PBMCs. The receptor comes from a man aged 25 to 40 in good health and CMV-seronegative. J is TRBJ2-7 and V is TRBV25-1; TRBD2 might be the D (5 bases). CDR3 coding DNA: TGTGCCAGCACGCGAGGGCCGACCGACTCCTACGAGCAGTACTTC. Translating gives CASTRGPTDSYEQYF.